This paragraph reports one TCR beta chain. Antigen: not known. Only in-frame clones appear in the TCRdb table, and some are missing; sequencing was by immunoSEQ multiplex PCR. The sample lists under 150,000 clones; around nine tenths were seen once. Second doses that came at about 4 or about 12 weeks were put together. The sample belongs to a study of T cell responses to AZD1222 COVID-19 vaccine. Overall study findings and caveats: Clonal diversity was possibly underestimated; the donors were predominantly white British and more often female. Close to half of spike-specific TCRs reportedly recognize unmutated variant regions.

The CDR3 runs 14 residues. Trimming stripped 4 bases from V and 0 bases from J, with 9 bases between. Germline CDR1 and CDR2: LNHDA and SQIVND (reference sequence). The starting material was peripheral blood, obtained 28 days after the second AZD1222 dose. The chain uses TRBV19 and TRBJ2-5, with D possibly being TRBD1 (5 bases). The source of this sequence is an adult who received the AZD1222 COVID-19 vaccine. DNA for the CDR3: TGTGCCAGTAGTAAAGGACACGACCAAGAGACCCAGTACTTC. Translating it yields CASSKGHDQETQYF.